The present TCR beta chain was sequenced within a study of T cells in Graves' hyperthyroidism and ophthalmopathy. At the level of the study: Blood was drawn when the patient was first diagnosed and still untreated. Points from the study as a whole: The model's output predicted ophthalmopathy at a median of roughly 6.9 months prior to onset.

Stable disease denoted Graves' hyperthyroidism without ophthalmopathy progression within 18 months. Together with thyroid ultrasound, orbital computed tomography, serum thyroxine and TRAb, clinical symptoms were used for diagnoses. Amplification targeted TCR beta CDR3 regions from RNA transcripts. TCR CDR3 regions were first amplified by RT-PCR with HTBI primers. Each CDR3 protein gets one entry after TCRdb re-called the multiplex PCR reads with MiXCR. Of some 510,000 distinct CDR3 sequences listed, about a fifth are singletons. Germline V lookup: CDR1 SGHRS, CDR2 YFSETQ. The CDR3 spans 15 residues. Trimming left V 0 bases short and J 2 bases short, with 11 bases between. This clonotype has more than one count but fewer than ten. Its antigen is currently unknown.

This chain links TRBV5-1 with TRBJ1-2, with D unclear. The sequence was obtained from a man aged 18 to 30 with Graves' hyperthyroidism. Sequenced sample: blood. The CDR3 DNA sequence: TGCGCCAGCAGCTTGGGGCAGGAAATCAACTATGGCTACACCTTC. Protein: CASSLGQEINYGYTF.